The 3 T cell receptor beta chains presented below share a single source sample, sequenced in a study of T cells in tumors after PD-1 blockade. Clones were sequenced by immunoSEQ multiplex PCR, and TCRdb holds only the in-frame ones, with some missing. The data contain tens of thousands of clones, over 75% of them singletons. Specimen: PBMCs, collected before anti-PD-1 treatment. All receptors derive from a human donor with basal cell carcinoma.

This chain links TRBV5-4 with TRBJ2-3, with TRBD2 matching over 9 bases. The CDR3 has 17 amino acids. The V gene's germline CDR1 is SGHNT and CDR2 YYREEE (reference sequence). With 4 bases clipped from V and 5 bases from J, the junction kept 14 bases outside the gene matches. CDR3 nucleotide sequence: TGTGCCAGCAGCCCCTTCATAGCGGGGGAGCAGGGAGATACGCAGTATTTT. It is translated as CASSPFIAGEQGDTQYF.

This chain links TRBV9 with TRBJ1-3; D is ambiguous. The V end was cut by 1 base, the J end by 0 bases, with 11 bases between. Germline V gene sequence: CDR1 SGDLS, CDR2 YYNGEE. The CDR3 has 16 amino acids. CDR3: CASSVSGVSSGNTIYF. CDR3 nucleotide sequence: TGTGCCAGCAGCGTAAGTGGGGTGAGCTCTGGAAACACCATATATTTT.

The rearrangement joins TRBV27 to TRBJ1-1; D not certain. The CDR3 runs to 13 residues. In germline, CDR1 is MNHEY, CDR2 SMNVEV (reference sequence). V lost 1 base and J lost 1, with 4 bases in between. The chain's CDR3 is CASSLYGNTEAFF. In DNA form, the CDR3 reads TGTGCCAGCAGTTTATACGGGAACACTGAAGCTTTCTTT.